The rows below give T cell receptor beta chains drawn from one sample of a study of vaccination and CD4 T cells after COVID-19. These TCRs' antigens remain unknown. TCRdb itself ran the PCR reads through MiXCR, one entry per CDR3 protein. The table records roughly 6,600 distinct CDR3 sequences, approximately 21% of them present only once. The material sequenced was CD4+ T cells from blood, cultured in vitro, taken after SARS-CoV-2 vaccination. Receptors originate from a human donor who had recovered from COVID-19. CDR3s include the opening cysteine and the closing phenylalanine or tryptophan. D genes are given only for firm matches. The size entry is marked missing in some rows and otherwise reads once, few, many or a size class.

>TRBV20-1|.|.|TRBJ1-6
TGCAGTGCTAGACTCGCATATAATTCACCCCTCCACTTT
CSARLAYNSPLHF
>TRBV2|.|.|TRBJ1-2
TGTGCCAGCAGTGAGGTTTCTGGGGGGCGCAGCGGCTACACCTTC
CASSEVSGGRSGYTF
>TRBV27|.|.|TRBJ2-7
TGTGCCAGCAGAACTCCGGACATCGCCTACGAGCAGTACTTC
CASRTPDIAYEQYF
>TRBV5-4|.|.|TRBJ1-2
TGTGCCAGCAGCCGTCCCGGACTGAAAGGCTACACCTTC
CASSRPGLKGYTF
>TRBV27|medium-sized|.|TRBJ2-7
TGTGCCAGCAGTTTACGAGGGCAGATCTACTACGAGCAGTACTTC
CASSLRGQIYYEQYF
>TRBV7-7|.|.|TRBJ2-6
TGTGCTAGCAGCTCAGCTAATACTGGGGCCAACGTCCTGACTTTC
CASSSANTGANVLTF
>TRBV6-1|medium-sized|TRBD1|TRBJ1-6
TGTGCCAGCAGTCAAGGACAGGGGTTATCCTCACCCCTCCACTTT
CASSQGQGLSSPLHF
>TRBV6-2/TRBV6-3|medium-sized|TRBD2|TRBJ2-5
TGTGCCAGCAGTTCGCGGGGACTAGCGGGGAGGATCGGAGAGACCCAGTACTTC
CASSSRGLAGRIGETQYF
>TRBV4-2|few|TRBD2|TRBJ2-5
TGTGCCAGCAGCCAAGTTGGGACTAGCGGGGGGGCAGAGACCCAGTACTTC
CASSQVGTSGGAETQYF
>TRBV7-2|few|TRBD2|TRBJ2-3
TGTGCCAGCAGCTTAGATCTCAATAGCGGGGGGGCCTCAGATACGCAGTATTTT
CASSLDLNSGGASDTQYF
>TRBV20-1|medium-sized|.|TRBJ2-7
TGCAGTGCTGGGGGCGTGGCGGCCTCCTACGAGCAGTACTTC
CSAGGVAASYEQYF
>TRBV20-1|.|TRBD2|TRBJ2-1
TGCAGTGCTAGTAGCGGGCAGCTCGGCTCCTACAATGAGCAGTTCTTC
CSASSGQLGSYNEQFF
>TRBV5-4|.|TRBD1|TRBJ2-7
TGTGCCAGCAGCTCCGACGCGACAGGGTGGGACGAGCAGTACTTC
CASSSDATGWDEQYF
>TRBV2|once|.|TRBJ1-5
TGTGCCAGCAGTGATCGACAGCTCAATCAGCCCCAGCATTTT
CASSDRQLNQPQHF
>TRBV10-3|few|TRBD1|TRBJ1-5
TGTGCCATCAGTGAGTCAGGGACAGCCCAACAGCCCCAGCATTTT
CAISESGTAQQPQHF
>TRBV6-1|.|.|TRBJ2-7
TGTGCCAGCAGTGAAGTGGGCGAGGGATCGGGGTACGAGCAGTACTTC
CASSEVGEGSGYEQYF
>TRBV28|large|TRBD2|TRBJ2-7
TGTGCCAGCCTCGGACTAGCGGGGGGCTACGAGCAGTACTTC
CASLGLAGGYEQYF
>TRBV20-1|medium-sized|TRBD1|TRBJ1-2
TGCAGTGCCGCGGAGGGGGCGGCTGACTATGGCTACACCTTC
CSAAEGAADYGYTF
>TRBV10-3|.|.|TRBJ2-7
TGTGCCATCTCCGACTTACAACGTTACGAGCAGTACTTC
CAISDLQRYEQYF
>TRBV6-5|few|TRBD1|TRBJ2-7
TGTGCCAGCAGTTATCTGTCCGGGACAGGGGGCTTTGGCTCCTACGAGCAGTACTTC
CASSYLSGTGGFGSYEQYF
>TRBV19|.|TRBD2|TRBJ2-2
TGTGCCAGTAAAATGACTAGCGGGGGGAGGGGTGCCGGGGAGCTGTTTTTT
CASKMTSGGRGAGELFF
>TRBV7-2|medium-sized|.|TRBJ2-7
TGTGCCAGCAGCTCCGACGGGGTCTACGAGCAGTACTTC
CASSSDGVYEQYF
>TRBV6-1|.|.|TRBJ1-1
TGTGCCAGCGGCCAGGGGAGGGGGACTGAAGCTTTCTTT
CASGQGRGTEAFF
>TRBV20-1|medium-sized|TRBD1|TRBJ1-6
TGCAGTGCTAGGGCGCCCATTACAGGGGGGAATTCACCCCTCCACTTT
CSARAPITGGNSPLHF
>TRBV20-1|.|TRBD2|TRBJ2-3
TGCAGTGCTAGAGGTGGGACTAGTAACGCAGATACGCAGTATTTT
CSARGGTSNADTQYF
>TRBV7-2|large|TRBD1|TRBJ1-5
TGTGCCAGCAGCATCAGGGGGAATCAGCCCCAGCATTTT
CASSIRGNQPQHF
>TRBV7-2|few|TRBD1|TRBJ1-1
TGTGCCAGCAGCTCTATGATTTTGGGACAGTATGAAGCTTTCTTT
CASSSMILGQYEAFF
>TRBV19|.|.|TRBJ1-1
TGTGCCAGTAGTAAGTTCTACAGGGAAGGCACTGAAGCTTTCTTT
CASSKFYREGTEAFF
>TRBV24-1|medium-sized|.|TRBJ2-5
TGTGCCACCAGTGCTAGTGGTGGGGCCCAAGAGACCCAGTACTTC
CATSASGGAQETQYF
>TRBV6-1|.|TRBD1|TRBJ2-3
TGTGCCAGCCTGGCAGGGGGTAGCACAGATACGCAGTATTTT
CASLAGGSTDTQYF
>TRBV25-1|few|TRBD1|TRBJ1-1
TGTGCCAGCAGTTCAGGGGGCACTGAAGCTTTCTTT
CASSSGGTEAFF
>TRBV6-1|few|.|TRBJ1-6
TGTGCCAGCAGTGAATGGGCAGGGTCGGTTCGTAATTCACCCCTCCACTTT
CASSEWAGSVRNSPLHF
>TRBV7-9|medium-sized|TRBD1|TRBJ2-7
TGTGCCAGCAGCCCGGGACAGGGCCACGAGCAGTACTTC
CASSPGQGHEQYF
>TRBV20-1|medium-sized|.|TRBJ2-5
TGCAGTGCTAGACCCCATATGGTGGAGACCCAGTACTTC
CSARPHMVETQYF
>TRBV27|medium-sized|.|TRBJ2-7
TGTGCCAGCAGTTTTGGGGTAGGAGAGCAGTACTTC
CASSFGVGEQYF
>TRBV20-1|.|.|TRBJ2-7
TGCAGTGCTAGGGAGGACTCTTACGAGCAGTACTTC
CSAREDSYEQYF
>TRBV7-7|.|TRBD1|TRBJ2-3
TGTGCTAGCAGCTCCGGGACAGGGAAGGGGGATACGCAGTATTTT
CASSSGTGKGDTQYF
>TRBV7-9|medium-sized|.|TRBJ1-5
TGTGCCAGCAGCTTAGCACAGCGATCGGGGCCCCAGCATTTT
CASSLAQRSGPQHF
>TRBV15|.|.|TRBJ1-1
TGTGCCACCAGCAGAGGGGGCCTGATGAACACTGAAGCTTTCTTT
CATSRGGLMNTEAFF
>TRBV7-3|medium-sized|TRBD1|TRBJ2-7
TGTGCCAGCAGCTCAACCGGGACAGGGGGTAGTGAGCAGTACTTC
CASSSTGTGGSEQYF
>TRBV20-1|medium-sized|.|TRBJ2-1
TGCAGTGCTTTGGACAGTCTAATGGGGGAGCAGTTCTTC
CSALDSLMGEQFF
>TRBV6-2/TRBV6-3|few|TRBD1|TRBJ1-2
TGTGCCAGCAGTCCCCGGACAGGGGGCTTTGGCTACACCTTC
CASSPRTGGFGYTF
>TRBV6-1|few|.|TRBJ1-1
TGTGCCAGCAGAGGGGGAAAATGGAACACTGAAGCTTTCTTT
CASRGGKWNTEAFF
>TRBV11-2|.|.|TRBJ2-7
TGTGCCAGCAGCTTAGTATCCAGCGACTACGAGCAGTACTTC
CASSLVSSDYEQYF
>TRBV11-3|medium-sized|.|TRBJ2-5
TGTGCCAGCAGCGACGAGGGGACCCAGTACTTC
CASSDEGTQYF
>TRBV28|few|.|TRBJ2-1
TGTGCCAGCAGTCTCAGACAGAACAATGAGCAGTTCTTC
CASSLRQNNEQFF
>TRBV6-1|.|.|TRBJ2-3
TGTGCCAGCAGTGAATACAAAAAAGATACGCAGTATTTT
CASSEYKKDTQYF
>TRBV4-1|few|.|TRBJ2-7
TGCGCCAGCAGCCCCTTAAGAGACAACAGGGTCCCTCGGGAGCAGTACTTC
CASSPLRDNRVPREQYF
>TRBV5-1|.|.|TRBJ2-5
TGCGCCAGCAGCGCAGGGCCGGCCCAAGAGACCCAGTACTTC
CASSAGPAQETQYF
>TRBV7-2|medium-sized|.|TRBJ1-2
TGTGCCAGCAGCTTAAGGGGAGGCAACAACTATGGCTACACCTTC
CASSLRGGNNYGYTF
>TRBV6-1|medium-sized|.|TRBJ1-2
TGTGCCAGCAGTGAAGGATACTATGGCTACACCTTC
CASSEGYYGYTF
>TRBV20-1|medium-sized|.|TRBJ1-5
TGCAGTGCTAGAGAAGGGGCTAGCAATCAGCCCCAGCATTTT
CSAREGASNQPQHF
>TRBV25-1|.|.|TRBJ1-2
TGTGCCAGCAGTGATGGTTGGCAGGGTGTTGGCTACACCTTC
CASSDGWQGVGYTF
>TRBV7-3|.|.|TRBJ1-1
TGTGCCAGCAGCTTAAACGGAGGGGGCACTGAAGCTTTCTTT
CASSLNGGGTEAFF
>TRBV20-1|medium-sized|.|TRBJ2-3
TGCAGTGCTAGAGATATGACTAGACGAGGCGCAGATACGCAGTATTTT
CSARDMTRRGADTQYF
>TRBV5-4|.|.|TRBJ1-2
TGTGCCAGCAGCTTGGCGTCTGGACAGCCGCCCTACACCTTC
CASSLASGQPPYTF